This TCR beta chain was recovered during a study of regulatory T cells in long-lasting Graves disease. Study as a whole: With positive TSH receptor antibodies and over 5 years of antithyroid drugs, Graves' disease was considered persistent.

The time point denotes: persistent/refractory GD, antithyroid drugs over 5 years with positive TRAb. PBMC RNA served as the TCR library source. From each patient, approximately 9 milliliters of peripheral blood was drawn and collected into an EDTA anticoagulant tube. V was cut by 4 bases and J by 0 bases, with 13 bases left in between. Germline values: CDR1 SGDLS, CDR2 YYNGEE. The CDR3 is 15 amino acids. This clonotype was detected many times. The target antigen is unknown. Combining iRepertoire HTBI primers with Arm-PCR of CDR3 regions, the authors built TCR beta libraries. In the authors' methods: Taken together, the samples had fewer than 70 TRBV and more than twelve TRBJ segments identified. TCRdb ran MiXCR on the multiplex PCR reads and lists one entry per CDR3 protein. The authors' filters were not applied to this entry. The sample consists of over 250,000 distinct CDR3 sequences, approximately 20% of them appearing once.

Study conclusions and caveats: Persistent Graves' patients showed reduced TCR diversity versus newly diagnosed patients.

V gene TRBV9 combines with J gene TRBJ1-1, with D possibly TRBD1 on 6 matching bases. This sequence was found in a female donor with Graves disease. Sequenced here: peripheral blood mononuclear cells (PBMCs), sampled when the disease was refractory, from a patient treated with antithyroid drugs. The CDR3 DNA reads TGTGCCAGCAGCCCTCGGGACAACCTGAACACTGAAGCTTTCTTT. Translating it yields CASSPRDNLNTEAFF. Full variable domain (rest looked up from reference TRBV9 and TRBJ1-1): DSGVTQTPKHLITATGQRVTLRCSPRSGDLSVYWYQQSLDQGLQFLIQYYNGEERAKGNILERFSAQQFPDLHSELNLSSLELGDSALYFCASSPRDNLNTEAFFGQGTRLTVV.